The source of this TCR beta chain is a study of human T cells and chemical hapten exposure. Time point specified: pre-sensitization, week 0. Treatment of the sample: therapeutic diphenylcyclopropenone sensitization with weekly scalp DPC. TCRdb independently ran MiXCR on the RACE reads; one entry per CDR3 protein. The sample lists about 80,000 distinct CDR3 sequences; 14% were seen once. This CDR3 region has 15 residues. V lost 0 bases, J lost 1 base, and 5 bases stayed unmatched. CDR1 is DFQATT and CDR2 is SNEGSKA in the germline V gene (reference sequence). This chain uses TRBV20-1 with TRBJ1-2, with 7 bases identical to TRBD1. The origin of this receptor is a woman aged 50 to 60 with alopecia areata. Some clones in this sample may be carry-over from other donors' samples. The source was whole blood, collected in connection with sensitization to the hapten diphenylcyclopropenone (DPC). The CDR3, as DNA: TGCAGTGCTAGAGATCCGAGACAGGGTAACTATGGCTACACCTTC. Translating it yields CSARDPRQGNYGYTF.